This T cell receptor (beta chain) was profiled in a study of T cells expressing NK-cell markers. A 5'RACE template switching approach incorporating UMIs was used to make TCR beta cDNA. TCRdb reprocessed the 5' RACE reads; each CDR3 protein has one entry and no DNA is given. The repertoire table contains 500,000 to 700,000 distinct CDR3 sequences. Germline lookup yields CDR1 MNHNS and CDR2 SASEGT. The CDR3 spans 12 residues. Study observations and caveats: The CD3+CD56-NKG2C+ fraction of a handful of donors was likewise dominated by these clonotypes.

With regard to this clonotype: No antigen is known for it.

The chain joins TRBV6-1 to TRBJ1-1; TCRdb designates TRBD1, a call that cannot be tested without DNA. Sequencing used blood T cells: a sorted CD56 or NKG2C T cell subset, CD4+ or CD8+ T cells, or bulk PBMC T cells (not recorded which). This clonotype was sampled from a man younger than 30 in good health. The CDR3 loop is CASSPGQGRTFF.